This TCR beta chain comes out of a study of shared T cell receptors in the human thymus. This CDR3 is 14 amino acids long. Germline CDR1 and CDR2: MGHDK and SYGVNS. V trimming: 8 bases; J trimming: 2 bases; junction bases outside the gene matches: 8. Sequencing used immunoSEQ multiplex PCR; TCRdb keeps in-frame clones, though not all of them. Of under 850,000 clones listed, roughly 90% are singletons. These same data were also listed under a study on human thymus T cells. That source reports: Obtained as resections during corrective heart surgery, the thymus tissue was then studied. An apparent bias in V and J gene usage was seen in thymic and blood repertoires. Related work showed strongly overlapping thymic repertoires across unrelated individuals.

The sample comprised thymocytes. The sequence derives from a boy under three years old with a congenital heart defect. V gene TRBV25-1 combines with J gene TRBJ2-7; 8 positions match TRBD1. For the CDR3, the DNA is TGTGCCAGCTCCCTGGCAGGGGGCCCCTACGAGCAGTACTTC. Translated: CASSLAGGPYEQYF.